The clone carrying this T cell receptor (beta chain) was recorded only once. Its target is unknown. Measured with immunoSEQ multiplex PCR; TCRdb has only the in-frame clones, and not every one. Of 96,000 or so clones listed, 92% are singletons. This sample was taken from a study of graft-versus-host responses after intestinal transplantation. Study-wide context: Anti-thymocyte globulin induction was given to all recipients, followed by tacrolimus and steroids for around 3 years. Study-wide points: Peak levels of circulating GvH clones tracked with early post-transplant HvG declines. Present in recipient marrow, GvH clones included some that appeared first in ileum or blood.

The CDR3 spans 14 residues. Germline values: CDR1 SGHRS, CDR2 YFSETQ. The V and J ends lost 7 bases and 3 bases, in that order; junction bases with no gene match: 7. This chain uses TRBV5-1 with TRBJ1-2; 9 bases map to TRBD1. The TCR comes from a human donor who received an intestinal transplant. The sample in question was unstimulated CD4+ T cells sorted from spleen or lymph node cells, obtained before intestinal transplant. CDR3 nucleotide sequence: TGCGCCAGCCAACAGGGACAGGGTGACTATGGCTACACCTTC. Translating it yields CASQQGQGDYGYTF.